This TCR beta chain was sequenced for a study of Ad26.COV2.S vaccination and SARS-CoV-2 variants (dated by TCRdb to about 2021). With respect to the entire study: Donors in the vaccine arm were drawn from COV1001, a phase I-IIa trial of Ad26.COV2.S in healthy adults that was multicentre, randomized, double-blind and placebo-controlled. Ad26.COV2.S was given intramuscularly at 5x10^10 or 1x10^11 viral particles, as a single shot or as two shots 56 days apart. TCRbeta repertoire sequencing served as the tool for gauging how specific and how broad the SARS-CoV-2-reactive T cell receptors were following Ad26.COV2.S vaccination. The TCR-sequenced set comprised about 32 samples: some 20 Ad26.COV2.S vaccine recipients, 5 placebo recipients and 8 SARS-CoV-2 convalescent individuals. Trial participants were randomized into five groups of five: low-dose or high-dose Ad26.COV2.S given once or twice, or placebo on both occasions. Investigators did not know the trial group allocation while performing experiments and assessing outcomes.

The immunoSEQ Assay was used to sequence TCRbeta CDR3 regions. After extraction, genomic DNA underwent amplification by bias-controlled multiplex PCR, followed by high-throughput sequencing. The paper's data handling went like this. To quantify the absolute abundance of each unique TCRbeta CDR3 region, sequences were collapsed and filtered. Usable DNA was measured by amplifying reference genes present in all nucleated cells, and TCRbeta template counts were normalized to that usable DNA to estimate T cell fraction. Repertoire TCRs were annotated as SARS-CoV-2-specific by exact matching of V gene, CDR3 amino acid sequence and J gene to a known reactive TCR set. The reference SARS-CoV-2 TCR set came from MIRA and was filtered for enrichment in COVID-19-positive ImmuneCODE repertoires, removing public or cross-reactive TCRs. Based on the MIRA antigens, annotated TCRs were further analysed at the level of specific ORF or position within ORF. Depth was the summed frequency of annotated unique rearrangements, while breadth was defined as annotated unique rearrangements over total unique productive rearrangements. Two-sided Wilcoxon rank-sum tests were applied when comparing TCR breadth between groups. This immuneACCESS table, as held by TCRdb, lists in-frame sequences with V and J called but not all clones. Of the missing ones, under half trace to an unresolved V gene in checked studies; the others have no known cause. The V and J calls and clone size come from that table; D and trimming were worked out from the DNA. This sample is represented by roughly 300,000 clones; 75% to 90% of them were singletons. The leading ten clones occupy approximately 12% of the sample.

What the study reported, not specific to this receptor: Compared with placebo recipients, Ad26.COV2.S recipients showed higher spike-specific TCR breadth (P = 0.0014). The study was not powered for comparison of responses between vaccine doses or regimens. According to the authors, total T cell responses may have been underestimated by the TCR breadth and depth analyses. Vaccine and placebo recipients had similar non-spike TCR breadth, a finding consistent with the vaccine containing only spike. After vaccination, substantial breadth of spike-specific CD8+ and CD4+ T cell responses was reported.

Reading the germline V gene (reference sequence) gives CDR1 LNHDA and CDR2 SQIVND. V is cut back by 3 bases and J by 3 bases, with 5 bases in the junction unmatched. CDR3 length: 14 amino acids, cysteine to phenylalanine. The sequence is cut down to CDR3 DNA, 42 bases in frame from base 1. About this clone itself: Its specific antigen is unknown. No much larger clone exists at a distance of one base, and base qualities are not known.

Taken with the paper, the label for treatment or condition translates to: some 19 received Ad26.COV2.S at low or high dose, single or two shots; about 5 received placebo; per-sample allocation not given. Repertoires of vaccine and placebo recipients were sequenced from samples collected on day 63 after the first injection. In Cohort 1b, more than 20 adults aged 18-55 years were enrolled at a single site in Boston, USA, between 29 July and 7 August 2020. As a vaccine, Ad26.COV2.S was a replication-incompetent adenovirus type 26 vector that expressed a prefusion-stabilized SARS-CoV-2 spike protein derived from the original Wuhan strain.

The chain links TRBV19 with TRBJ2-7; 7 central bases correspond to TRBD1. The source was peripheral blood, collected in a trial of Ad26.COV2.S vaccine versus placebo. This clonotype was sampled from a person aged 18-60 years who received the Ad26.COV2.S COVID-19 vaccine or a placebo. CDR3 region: CASSIKTGNYEQYF. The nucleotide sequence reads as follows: TGTGCCAGTAGTATTAAGACAGGGAACTACGAGCAGTACTTC.